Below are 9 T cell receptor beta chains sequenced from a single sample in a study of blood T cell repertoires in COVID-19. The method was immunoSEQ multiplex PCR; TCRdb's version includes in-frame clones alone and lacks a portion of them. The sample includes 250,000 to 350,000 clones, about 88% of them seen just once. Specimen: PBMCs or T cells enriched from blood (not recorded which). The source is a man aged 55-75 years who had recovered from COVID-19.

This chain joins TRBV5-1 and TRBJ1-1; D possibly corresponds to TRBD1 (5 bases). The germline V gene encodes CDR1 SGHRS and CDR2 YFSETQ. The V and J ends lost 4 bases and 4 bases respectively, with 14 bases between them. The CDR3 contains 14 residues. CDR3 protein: CASSVQGRVTEAFF. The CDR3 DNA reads TGCGCCAGCAGCGTCCAGGGTAGGGTCACTGAAGCTTTCTTT.

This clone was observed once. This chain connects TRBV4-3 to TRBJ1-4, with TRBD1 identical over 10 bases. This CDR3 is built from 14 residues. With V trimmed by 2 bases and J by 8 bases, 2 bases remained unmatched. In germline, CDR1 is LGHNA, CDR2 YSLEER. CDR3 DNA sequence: TGCGCCAGCAGCCAATGGACAGGGGGGGAAAAACTGTTTTTT. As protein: CASSQWTGGEKLFF.

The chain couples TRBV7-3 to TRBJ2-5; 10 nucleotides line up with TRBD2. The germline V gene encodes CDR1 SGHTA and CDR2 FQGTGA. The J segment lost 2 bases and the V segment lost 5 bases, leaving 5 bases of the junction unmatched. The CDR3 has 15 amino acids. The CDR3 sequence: CASSQAGGLQETQYF. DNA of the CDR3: TGTGCCAGCAGCCAAGCGGGGGGGCTTCAAGAGACCCAGTACTTC.

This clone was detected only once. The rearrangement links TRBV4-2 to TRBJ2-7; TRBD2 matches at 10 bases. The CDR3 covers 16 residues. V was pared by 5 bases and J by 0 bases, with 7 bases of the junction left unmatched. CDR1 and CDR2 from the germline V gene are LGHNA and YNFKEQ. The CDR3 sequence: CASSIGLAASSYEQYF. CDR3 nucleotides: TGTGCCAGCAGCATAGGACTAGCGGCTTCCTCCTACGAGCAGTACTTC.

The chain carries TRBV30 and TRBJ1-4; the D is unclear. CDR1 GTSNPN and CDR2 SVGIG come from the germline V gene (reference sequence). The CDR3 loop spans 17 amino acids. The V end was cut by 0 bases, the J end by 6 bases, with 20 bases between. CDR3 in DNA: TGTGCCTGGAGTGTACTCAGACCCCTCGGAGGGCATGAAAAACTGTTTTTT. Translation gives CAWSVLRPLGGHEKLFF.

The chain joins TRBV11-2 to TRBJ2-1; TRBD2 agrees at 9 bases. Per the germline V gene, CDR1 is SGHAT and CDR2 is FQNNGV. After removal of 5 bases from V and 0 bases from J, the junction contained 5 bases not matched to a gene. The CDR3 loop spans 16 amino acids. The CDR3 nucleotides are TGTGCCAGCAGCCGAGCGGGAGGTGGCTCCTACAATGAGCAGTTCTTC. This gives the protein CASSRAGGGSYNEQFF. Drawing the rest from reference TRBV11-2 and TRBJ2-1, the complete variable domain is EAGVAQSPRYKIIEKRQSVAFWCNPISGHATLYWYQQILGQGPKLLIQFQNNGVVDDSQLPKDRFSAERLKGVDSTLKIQPAKLEDSAVYLCASSRAGGGSYNEQFFGPGTRLTVL.

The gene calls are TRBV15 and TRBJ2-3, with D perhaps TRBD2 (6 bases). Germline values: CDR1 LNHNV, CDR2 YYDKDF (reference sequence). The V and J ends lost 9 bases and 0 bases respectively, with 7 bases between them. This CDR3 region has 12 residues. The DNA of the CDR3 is TGTGCCACGGAGGGGAGCACAGATACGCAGTATTTT. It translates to CATEGSTDTQYF.

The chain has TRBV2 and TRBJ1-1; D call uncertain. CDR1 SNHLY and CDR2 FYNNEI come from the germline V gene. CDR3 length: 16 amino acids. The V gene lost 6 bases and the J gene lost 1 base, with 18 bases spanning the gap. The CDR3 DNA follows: TGTGCCAGCAGAGACCAAGTCGAGGTGGAGAACACTGAAGCTTTCTTT. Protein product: CASRDQVEVENTEAFF.

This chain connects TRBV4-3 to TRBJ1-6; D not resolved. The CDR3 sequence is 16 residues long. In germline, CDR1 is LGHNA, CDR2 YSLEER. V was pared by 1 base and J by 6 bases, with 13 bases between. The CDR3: CASSQGRDIRNSPLHF. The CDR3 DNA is TGCGCCAGCAGCCAAGGGAGGGATATTCGTAATTCACCCCTCCACTTT.